This is a list of T cell receptor beta chains from one sample in a study of regulatory T cells in long-lasting Graves disease. Each CDR3 protein gets one entry after TCRdb re-called the multiplex PCR reads with MiXCR. Of hundreds of thousands of distinct CDR3 sequences listed, 25% to 35% are singletons. Sequencing used peripheral blood mononuclear cells (PBMCs), obtained when the disease was refractory, from a patient treated with antithyroid drugs. The receptors originated from a female donor with Graves disease. CDR3s include the opening cysteine and the closing phenylalanine or tryptophan. A D gene is named only where the DNA matches it firmly. Size tells how often a clone was seen (once, few, many) or the class of an expanded clone, and some rows leave it out.

D,V,J,size,DNA,CDR3
.,TRBV10-2,TRBJ2-5,few,TGCGCCAGCAGTGACCCCCGGCGGACCCAGTACTTC,CASSDPRRTQYF
.,TRBV27,TRBJ1-4,few,TGTGCCAGCAGTTTAGTCGCAGACCGGCTCTATGAAAAACTGTTTTTT,CASSLVADRLYEKLFF
.,TRBV28,TRBJ2-7,few,TGTGCCAGCCTACAGGTCTCCTACGAGCAGTACTTC,CASLQVSYEQYF
.,TRBV27,TRBJ2-4,.,TGTGCCAGCAGTTCTGGGGGAGACATTCAGTACTTC,CASSSGGDIQYF
TRBD1,TRBV12-3/TRBV12-4,TRBJ1-1,few,TGTGCCAGCAGCGTGACAGGGGGAGTGGACACTGAAGCTTTCTTT,CASSVTGGVDTEAFF
TRBD2,TRBV20-1,TRBJ2-7,.,TGCAGTGCTAGAGATTGGCCTAGCGGGAGGGTGTCCTACGAGCAGTACTTC,CSARDWPSGRVSYEQYF
.,TRBV7-9,TRBJ1-1,few,TGTGCCAGCAGCCCCCGGGCGGTGGGAAACACTGAAGCTTTCTTT,CASSPRAVGNTEAFF
TRBD2,TRBV29-1,TRBJ2-7,.,TGCAGCGTTTTAGCGGGGAAAACACACGGGTTTTACGAGCAGTACTTC,CSVLAGKTHGFYEQYF
.,TRBV6-1,TRBJ2-5,few,TGTGCCAGCAAAGGGGTTGAGACCCAGTACTTC,CASKGVETQYF
.,TRBV20-1,TRBJ1-5,.,TGCAGTGCTAGAGACCCTCTCGGGGCCCGCGGGGGGGCCAATCAGCCCCAGCATTTT,CSARDPLGARGGANQPQHF
TRBD1,TRBV11-1,TRBJ1-1,few,TGTGCCAGCCACCCCGATGGACAGGGTGGCACTGAAGCTTTCTTT,CASHPDGQGGTEAFF
TRBD1,TRBV6-1,TRBJ1-6,many,TGTGCCAGCGAAACCATACCGGGACAGGGGTATTCACCCCTCCACTTT,CASETIPGQGYSPLHF
.,TRBV5-1,TRBJ1-1,.,TGCGCCAGCAGCTTTGGAGGGATAAATATGAACACTGAAGCTTTCTTT,CASSFGGINMNTEAFF
.,TRBV20-1,TRBJ1-1,few,TGCAGTGCTAGAGCCCAAGGGACGGAAGCTTTCTTT,CSARAQGTEAFF
.,TRBV29-1,TRBJ1-2,few,TGCAGCGTCCGTTCTGGGCTAGACTATGGCTACACCTTC,CSVRSGLDYGYTF
TRBD2,TRBV20-1,TRBJ2-3,few,TGCAGTGGTACCCCAGCGGGAGGGCCTAGGTCTAGCACAGATACGCAGTATTTT,CSGTPAGGPRSSTDTQYF
.,TRBV12-3/TRBV12-4,TRBJ1-2,many,TGTGCCAGCAGAGTACAGGGTGTAAATGGCTACACCTTC,CASRVQGVNGYTF
TRBD2,TRBV11-2,TRBJ2-7,few,TGTGCCAGCAGCTTCATGACTAGCGGGACTAGAAGGCAGTACTTC,CASSFMTSGTRRQYF
.,TRBV7-3,TRBJ2-7,.,TGTGCCAGCAGCCAAGATTTGGGAGGAGGCTACGAGCAGTACTTC,CASSQDLGGGYEQYF
.,TRBV7-2,TRBJ1-5,once,TGTGCCAGCAGCTTTCCAGGGTATAGCAATCAGCCCCAGCATTTT,CASSFPGYSNQPQHF
TRBD1,TRBV12-3/TRBV12-4,TRBJ1-6,few,TGTGCCAGCAGTTTCGACAGGGGGCAGTATTCACCCCTCCACTTT,CASSFDRGQYSPLHF
.,TRBV5-1,TRBJ2-7,.,TGCGCCAGCAGCTTCCTGCCTTTAGGCCCCCGTAACGAGCAGTACTTC,CASSFLPLGPRNEQYF
.,TRBV11-2,TRBJ2-7,.,TGTGCCAGCAGCTTACGAACAGGGGGGACTAGCTCCCTCGAGCAGTACTTC,CASSLRTGGTSSLEQYF